This T cell receptor beta chain was captured in a study of identical twins. Findings and caveats of the study: Those out-of-frame alpha sequences shared by twins showed an excess of low generation probability. Cross-sectional statistics, not tracking of the same donors, supported the conclusions. Model-predicted out-of-frame TCR alpha sharing fell below observed values in monozygotic twins.

V shed 0 bases and J 0 bases; nucleotides not matched to a gene: 7. The germline V gene has CDR1 SGHTA and CDR2 FQGTGA. The CDR3 consists of 20 residues. Every sampled donor was Caucasian and healthy. TCRdb reprocessed the 5' RACE reads via MiXCR and lists one record per CDR3 protein. In the table there are a few hundred thousand distinct CDR3 sequences, about 16% of which are singletons. As for this clonotype: Its cognate antigen is unknown.

These data were also filed under a second study, of yellow fever vaccine responses in identical twins.

The receptor was isolated from a young woman in good health. The sample was CD4+ T cells sorted from blood. The chain has TRBV7-3 and TRBJ2-1; 14 nucleotides align to TRBD2. The CDR3 DNA reads TGTGCCAGCAGCTTAACGGGGACTAGCGGGAGTCTGGGCTCCTACAATGAGCAGTTCTTC. Translating it yields CASSLTGTSGSLGSYNEQFF.